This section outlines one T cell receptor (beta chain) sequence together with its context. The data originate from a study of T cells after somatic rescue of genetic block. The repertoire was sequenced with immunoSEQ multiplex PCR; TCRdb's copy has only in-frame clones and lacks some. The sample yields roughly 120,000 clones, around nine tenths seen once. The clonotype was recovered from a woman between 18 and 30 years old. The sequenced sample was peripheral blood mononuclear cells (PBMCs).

The CDR3 bases are TGTGCCAGCACCACAGGGCAGTTGAACACTGAAGCTTTCTTT. It yields the protein CASTTGQLNTEAFF. The chain recombines TRBV7-9 with TRBJ1-1, with a possible D match to TRBD1 (6 bases). Germline CDR1 reads SEHNR; CDR2 reads FQNEAQ (reference sequence). CDR3 length: 14 amino acids. V gave up 7 bases and J gave up 0 bases, with 12 bases separating them.